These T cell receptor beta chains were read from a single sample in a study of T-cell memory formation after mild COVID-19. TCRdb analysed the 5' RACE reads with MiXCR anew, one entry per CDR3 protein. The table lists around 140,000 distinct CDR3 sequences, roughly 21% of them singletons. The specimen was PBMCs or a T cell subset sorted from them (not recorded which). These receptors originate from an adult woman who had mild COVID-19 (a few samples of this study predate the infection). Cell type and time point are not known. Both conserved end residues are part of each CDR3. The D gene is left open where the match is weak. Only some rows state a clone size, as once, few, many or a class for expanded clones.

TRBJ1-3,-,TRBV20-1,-,CSARAAGSGNTIYF,TGCAGTGCTAGAGCGGCAGGCTCTGGAAACACCATATATTTT
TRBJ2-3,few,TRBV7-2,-,CASSLARVGTDTQYF,TGTGCCAGCAGCTTAGCCAGGGTGGGCACAGATACGCAGTATTTT
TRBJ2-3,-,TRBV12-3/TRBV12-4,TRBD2,CASSLRGGSGTDTQYF,TGTGCCAGCAGTCTTAGGGGCGGGAGCGGCACAGATACGCAGTATTTT
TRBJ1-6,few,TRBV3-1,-,CASSQGGAGYNSPLHF,TGTGCCAGCAGCCAAGGAGGGGCCGGGTATAATTCACCCCTCCACTTT
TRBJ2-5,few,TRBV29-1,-,CSAFYQETQYF,TGCAGCGCTTTCTACCAAGAGACCCAGTACTTC
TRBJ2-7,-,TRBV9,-,CASSVGISYEQYF,TGTGCCAGCAGCGTCGGCATCTCCTACGAGCAGTACTTC
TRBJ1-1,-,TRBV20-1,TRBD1,CSARRDSRAEAFF,TGCAGTGCACGAAGGGACAGTAGGGCTGAAGCTTTCTTT
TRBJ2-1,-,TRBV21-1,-,CASSKDGYRTVHEQFF,TGTGCCAGCAGCAAGGATGGGTATAGGACAGTTCATGAGCAGTTCTTC
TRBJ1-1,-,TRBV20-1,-,CSARDAGGGTEAFF,TGCAGTGCTAGAGATGCCGGGGGGGGCACTGAAGCTTTCTTT
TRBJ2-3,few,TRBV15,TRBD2,CATSRGLAGTDTQYF,TGTGCCACCAGCAGGGGACTAGCGGGAACAGATACGCAGTATTTT
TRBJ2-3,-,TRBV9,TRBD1,CASSVTGGDTQYF,TGTGCCAGCAGCGTTACAGGGGGCGATACGCAGTATTTT
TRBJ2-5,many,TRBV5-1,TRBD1,CASSSGTGGLETQYF,TGCGCCAGCAGCAGTGGGACAGGGGGCTTAGAGACCCAGTACTTC
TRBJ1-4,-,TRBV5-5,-,CASSSPGRTNEKLFF,TGTGCCAGCAGCTCCCCGGGGAGAACTAATGAAAAACTGTTTTTT
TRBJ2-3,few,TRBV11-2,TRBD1,CASSLAPVGTGEKF,TGTGCCAGCAGCTTAGCCCCAGTCGGGACAGGAGAAAAGTTT
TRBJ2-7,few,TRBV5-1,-,CASTHEQYF,TGCGCCAGCACTCACGAGCAGTACTTC
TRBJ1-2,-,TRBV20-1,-,CSAWTQNYGYTF,TGCAGTGCCTGGACGCAAAACTATGGCTACACCTTC
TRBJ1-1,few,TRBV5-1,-,CASSSTVLGVRNTEAFF,TGCGCCAGCAGCTCGACAGTTTTGGGGGTCAGGAACACTGAAGCTTTCTTT
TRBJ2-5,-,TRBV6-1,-,CASSPGLQVETQYF,TGTGCCAGCAGTCCGGGACTCCAAGTTGAGACCCAGTACTTC
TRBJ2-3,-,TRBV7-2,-,CASSRTGGRARTDTQYF,TGTGCCAGCAGCCGAACCGGGGGGCGGGCCCGCACAGATACGCAGTATTTT
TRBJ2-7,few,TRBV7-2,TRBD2,CASSFSGFPYEQYF,TGTGCCAGCAGCTTTAGCGGGTTCCCCTACGAGCAGTACTTC
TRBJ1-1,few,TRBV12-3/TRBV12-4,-,CASSLALENTEAFF,TGTGCCAGCAGTTTAGCTTTGGAGAACACTGAAGCTTTCTTT
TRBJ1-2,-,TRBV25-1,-,CASSGGRGYGYTF,TGTGCCAGCAGTGGGGGCAGGGGCTATGGCTACACCTTC
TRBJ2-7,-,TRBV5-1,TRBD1,CASSSGQGAREQYF,TGCGCCAGCAGCTCCGGACAGGGGGCTCGGGAGCAGTACTTC
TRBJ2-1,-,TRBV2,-,CASGVYRSYNEQFF,TGTGCCAGCGGGGTTTATCGGTCCTACAATGAGCAGTTCTTC
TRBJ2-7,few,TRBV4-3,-,CASISVDPLDYEQYF,TGCGCCAGCATCTCAGTAGACCCTCTTGATTACGAGCAGTACTTC
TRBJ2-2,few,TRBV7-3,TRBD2,CASSASLAGGIGELFF,TGTGCCAGCAGCGCCTCCCTAGCGGGAGGTATCGGGGAGCTGTTTTTT
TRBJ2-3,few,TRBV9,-,CASSVSLTDTQYF,TGTGCCAGCAGCGTTAGTTTGACAGATACGCAGTATTTT
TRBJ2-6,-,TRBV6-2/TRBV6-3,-,CASSRTISGANVLTF,TGTGCCAGCAGCCGGACGATCTCTGGGGCCAACGTCCTGACTTTC
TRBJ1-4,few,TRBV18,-,CASSPYSGEKLFF,TGTGCCAGCTCACCGTACAGCGGGGAAAAACTGTTTTTT
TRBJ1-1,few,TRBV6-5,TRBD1,CASSMDRTRTEAFF,TGTGCCAGCAGTATGGACAGGACCCGCACTGAAGCTTTCTTT
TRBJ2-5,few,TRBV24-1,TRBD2,CATSDSGLAGRRETQYF,TGTGCCACCAGTGATTCGGGACTAGCGGGGCGGCGGGAGACCCAGTACTTC
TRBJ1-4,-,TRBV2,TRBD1,CASRDRTGLEKLFF,TGTGCCAGCAGAGACCGGACAGGTCTTGAAAAACTGTTTTTT
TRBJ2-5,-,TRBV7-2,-,CASSLGQTGKTQYF,TGTGCCAGCAGCTTAGGGCAGACGGGAAAGACCCAGTACTTC
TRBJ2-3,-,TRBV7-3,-,CASSRTGRLTDTQYF,TGTGCCAGCAGCCGAACGGGACGGCTCACAGATACGCAGTATTTT
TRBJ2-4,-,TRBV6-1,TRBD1,CASTRDSRLGAKNIQYF,TGTGCCAGCACCCGGGACAGTCGGTTGGGAGCCAAAAACATTCAGTACTTC
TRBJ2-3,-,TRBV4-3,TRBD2,CASSQEAAGGLGTDTQYF,TGCGCCAGCAGCCAAGAGGCAGCGGGGGGGCTGGGCACAGATACGCAGTATTTT
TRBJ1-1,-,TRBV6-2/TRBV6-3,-,CASSSGFEAFF,TGTGCCAGCAGTTCGGGCTTTGAAGCTTTCTTT
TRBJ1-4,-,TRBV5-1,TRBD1,CASSLGTGRGEKLFF,TGCGCCAGCAGCCTCGGGACAGGGAGGGGTGAAAAACTGTTTTTT
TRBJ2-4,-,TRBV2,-,CASRGDVGDHLAKNIQYF,TGTGCCAGCAGAGGAGATGTGGGAGACCACTTAGCCAAAAACATTCAGTACTTC
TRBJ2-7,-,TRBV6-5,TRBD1,CASRLRDRGRSEQYF,TGTGCCAGCAGGCTCCGGGACAGGGGGCGAAGCGAGCAGTACTTC
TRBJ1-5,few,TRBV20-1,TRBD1,CSAPPVGGYQPQHF,TGCAGTGCCCCCCCGGTAGGGGGCTATCAGCCCCAGCATTTT
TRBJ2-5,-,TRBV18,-,CASSPLGGPETQYF,TGTGCCAGCTCACCACTTGGGGGGCCGGAGACCCAGTACTTC
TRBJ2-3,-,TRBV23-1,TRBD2,CASSQLAGGSSTDTQYF,TGCGCCAGCAGTCAGCTAGCGGGAGGGTCTAGCACAGATACGCAGTATTTT
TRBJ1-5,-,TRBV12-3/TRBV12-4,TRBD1,CASRGQGGGQPQHF,TGTGCCAGCAGGGGACAGGGGGGAGGCCAGCCCCAGCATTTT
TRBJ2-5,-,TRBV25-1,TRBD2,CASSESGLAKETQYF,TGTGCCAGCAGTGAATCGGGACTAGCAAAAGAGACCCAGTACTTC
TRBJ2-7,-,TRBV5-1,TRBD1,CASSPTGQGPGEQYF,TGCGCCAGCAGCCCCACCGGACAGGGTCCGGGTGAGCAGTACTTC
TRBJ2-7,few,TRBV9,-,CASSVDTTGIGEQYF,TGTGCCAGCAGCGTAGATACCACAGGGATTGGCGAGCAGTACTTC
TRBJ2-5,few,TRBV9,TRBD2,CASSLGGSGRATETQYF,TGTGCCAGCAGCCTGGGAGGTAGCGGGAGGGCCACAGAGACCCAGTACTTC
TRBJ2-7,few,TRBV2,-,CASGVVEAYEQYF,TGTGCCAGCGGGGTTGTGGAGGCCTACGAGCAGTACTTC
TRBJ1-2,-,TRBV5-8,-,CASSYRVHGYTF,TGTGCCAGCAGCTACCGGGTCCATGGCTACACCTTC
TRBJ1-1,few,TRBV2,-,CASSEENGNTEAFF,TGTGCCAGCAGTGAAGAGAACGGGAACACTGAAGCTTTCTTT
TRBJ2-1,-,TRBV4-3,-,CASSQSSNEQFF,TGCGCCAGCAGCCAAAGTAGCAATGAGCAGTTCTTC
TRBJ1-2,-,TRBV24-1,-,CATRGGSETGYTF,TGTGCCACCAGAGGGGGGAGTGAGACCGGCTACACCTTC